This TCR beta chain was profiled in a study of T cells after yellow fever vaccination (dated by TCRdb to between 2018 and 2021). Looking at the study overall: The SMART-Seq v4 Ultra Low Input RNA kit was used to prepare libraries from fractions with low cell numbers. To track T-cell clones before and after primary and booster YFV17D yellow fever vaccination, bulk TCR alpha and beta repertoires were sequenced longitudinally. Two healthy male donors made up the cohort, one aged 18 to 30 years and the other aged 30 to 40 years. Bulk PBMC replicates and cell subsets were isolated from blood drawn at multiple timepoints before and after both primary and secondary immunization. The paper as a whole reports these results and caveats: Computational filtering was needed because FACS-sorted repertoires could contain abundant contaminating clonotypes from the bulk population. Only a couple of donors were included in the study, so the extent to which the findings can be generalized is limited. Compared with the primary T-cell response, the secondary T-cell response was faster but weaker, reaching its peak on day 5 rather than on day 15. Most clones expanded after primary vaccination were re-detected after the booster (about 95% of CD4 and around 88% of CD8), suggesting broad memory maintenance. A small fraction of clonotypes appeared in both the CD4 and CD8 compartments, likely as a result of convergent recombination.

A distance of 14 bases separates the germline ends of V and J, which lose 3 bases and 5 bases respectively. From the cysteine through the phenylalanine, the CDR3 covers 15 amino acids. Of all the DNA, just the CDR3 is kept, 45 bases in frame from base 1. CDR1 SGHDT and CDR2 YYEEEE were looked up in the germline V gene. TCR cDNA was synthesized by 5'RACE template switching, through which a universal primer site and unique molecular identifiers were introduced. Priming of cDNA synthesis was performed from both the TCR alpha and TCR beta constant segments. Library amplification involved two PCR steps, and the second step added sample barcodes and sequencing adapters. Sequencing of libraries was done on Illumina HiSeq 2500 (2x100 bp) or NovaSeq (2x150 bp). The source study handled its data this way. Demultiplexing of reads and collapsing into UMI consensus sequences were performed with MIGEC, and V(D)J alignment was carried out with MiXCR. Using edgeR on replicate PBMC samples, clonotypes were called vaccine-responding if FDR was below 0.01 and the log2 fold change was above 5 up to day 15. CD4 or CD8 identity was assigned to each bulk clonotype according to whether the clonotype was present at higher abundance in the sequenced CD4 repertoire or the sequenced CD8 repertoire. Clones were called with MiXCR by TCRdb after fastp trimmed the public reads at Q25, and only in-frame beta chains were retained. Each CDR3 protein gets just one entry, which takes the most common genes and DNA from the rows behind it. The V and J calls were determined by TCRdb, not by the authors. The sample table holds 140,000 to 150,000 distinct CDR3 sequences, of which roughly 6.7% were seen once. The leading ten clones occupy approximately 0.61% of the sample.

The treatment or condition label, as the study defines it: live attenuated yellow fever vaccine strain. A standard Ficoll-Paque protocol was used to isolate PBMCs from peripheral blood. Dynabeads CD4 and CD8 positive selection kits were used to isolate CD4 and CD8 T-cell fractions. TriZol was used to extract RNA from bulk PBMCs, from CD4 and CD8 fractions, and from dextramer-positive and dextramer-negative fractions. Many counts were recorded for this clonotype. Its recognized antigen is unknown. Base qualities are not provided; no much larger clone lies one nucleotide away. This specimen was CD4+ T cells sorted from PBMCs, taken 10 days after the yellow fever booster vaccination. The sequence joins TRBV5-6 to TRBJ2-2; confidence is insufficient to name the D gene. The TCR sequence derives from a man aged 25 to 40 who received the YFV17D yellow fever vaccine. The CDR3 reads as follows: CASSSYVTVTGELFF. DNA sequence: TGTGCCAGCAGCTCGTACGTAACGGTTACCGGGGAGCTGTTTTTT.